Described below is a single T cell receptor beta chain sequence and its context. The antigen remains undetermined. The sample originates from a study of shared clonotypes between healthy human individuals. Notes on the study in general: Non-shared clonotypes were found to have lower generation probabilities than the clonotypes that were shared by all four of the sorted-subset donors.

TCRdb's table, derived via immunoSEQ multiplex PCR, lists solely in-frame clones and lacks some. Of more than 1.2 million clones listed, approximately 98.5% are singletons. Trimming pared 8 bases from V and 2 bases from J, leaving 13 bases between. Germline V gene data show CDR1 as SEHNR and CDR2 as FQNEAQ (reference sequence). The CDR3 loop spans 14 amino acids. Sequencing used naive CD4+ T cells sorted from blood. The subset: CD45RA+ positively selected. This sequence was found in a man aged 25 to 40 in good health. The gene calls are TRBV7-9 and TRBJ1-3, with D maybe TRBD1 (5 bases). CDR3 loop: CASRPGLAGNTIYF. The DNA of the CDR3 is TGTGCCAGCCGCCCGGGACTTGCTGGAAACACCATATATTTT.